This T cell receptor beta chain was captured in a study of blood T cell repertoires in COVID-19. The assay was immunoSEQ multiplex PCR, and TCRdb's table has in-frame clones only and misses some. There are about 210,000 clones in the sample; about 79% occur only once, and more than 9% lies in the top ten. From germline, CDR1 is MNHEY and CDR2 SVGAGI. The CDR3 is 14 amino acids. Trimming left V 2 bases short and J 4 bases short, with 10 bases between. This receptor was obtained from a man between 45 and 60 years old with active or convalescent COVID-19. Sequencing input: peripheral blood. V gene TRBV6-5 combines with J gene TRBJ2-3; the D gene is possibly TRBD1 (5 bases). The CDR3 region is CASSYRQGSDTQYF. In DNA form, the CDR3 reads TGTGCCAGCAGTTACAGGCAGGGATCAGATACGCAGTATTTT.